These 15 T cell receptor beta chains were all obtained from the same sample, sequenced in a study of regulatory T cells in long-lasting Graves disease. Library construction for TCR beta used iRepertoire HTBI primers and Arm-PCR of CDR3 regions. MiXCR, applied by TCRdb to the multiplex PCR reads, yields one record per CDR3 protein. This sample carries 350,000 to 450,000 distinct CDR3 sequences, approximately 23% of them seen once, and the ten largest clones take less than 30%. Time point denoted: persistent/refractory GD, antithyroid drugs over 5 years with positive TRAb. From RNA extracted from PBMCs, the TCR library was made. Sequencing was performed on peripheral blood mononuclear cells (PBMCs), taken when the disease was refractory, from a patient treated with antithyroid drugs. These TCRs come from a woman in her thirties or forties with Graves disease.

The chain carries TRBV3-1 and TRBJ2-5; D might be TRBD1 (5 bases). Trimming took off 0 bases at V and 4 bases at J, with 15 bases between the two ends. This CDR3 comprises 16 residues. The V gene's germline CDR1 is LGHDT and CDR2 YNNKEL (reference sequence). The CDR3 sequence is CASSQDPWFGAETQYF. As DNA, the CDR3 is TGTGCCAGCAGCCAAGACCCCTGGTTTGGGGCAGAGACCCAGTACTTC.

On this clonotype itself: This may be a read error, as it is one base from a much larger clone. The chain uses TRBV27 and TRBJ2-7; the match to TRBD1 covers 11 bases. The CDR3 runs to 15 residues. Per the germline V gene, CDR1 is MNHEY and CDR2 is SMNVEV (reference sequence). The CDR3 DNA reads TGTACCAGCACCTTGTTCGGGACAGGGGGCTACGAGCAGTACTTC. The encoded protein is CTSTLFGTGGYEQYF.

The table lists this clonotype with a few counts. V usage is TRBV13 and J usage is TRBJ2-7, with 7 bases aligning to TRBD2. This CDR3 spans 15 amino acids. Germline trimming cut 2 bases from V and 5 bases from J; bases unmatched to any gene: 9. The germline gives CDR1 PRHDT, CDR2 FYEKMQ (reference sequence). The DNA of the CDR3 is TGTGCCAGCAGCTTACTTGCGGGAGAAAGCGACGAGCAGTACTTC. This encodes CASSLLAGESDEQYF.

This clonotype has only a few counts. V gene TRBV9 combines with J gene TRBJ1-1; maybe TRBD1 (6 bases). Germline V gives CDR1 SGDLS, CDR2 YYNGEE. Trimming shortened V by 5 bases and J by 3 bases, and 17 bases separated the two germline ends. The CDR3 has 15 residues. CDR3 nucleotide sequence: TGTGCCAGCAGTAGTGACGGACAGCGCCACACTGAAGCTTTCTTT. Its protein product is CASSSDGQRHTEAFF.

A word on this clonotype: This may arise from a read error, as a much more abundant clone is one base away. V usage is TRBV28 and J usage is TRBJ2-7; 7 positions agree with TRBD1. In germline, CDR1 is MDHEN, CDR2 SYDVKM. This CDR3 region has 14 residues. The CDR3 here is CTSTRDSFPDEQYF. The CDR3 coding sequence is TGTACCAGCACCCGGGACAGTTTTCCTGACGAGCAGTACTTC. Combining the CDR3 with reference TRBV28 and TRBJ2-7 gives the whole variable domain DVKVTQSSRYLVKRTGEKVFLECVQDMDHENMFWYRQDPGLGLRLIYFSYDVKMKEKGDIPEGYSVSREKKERFSLILESASTNQTSMYLCTSTRDSFPDEQYFGPGTRLTVT.

The sample holds many counts of this clonotype. The chain recombines TRBV20-1 with TRBJ1-1, with a tentative D call TRBD1 (5 bases). Germline V gene data show CDR1 as DFQATT and CDR2 as SNEGSKA (reference sequence). V lost 5 bases and J lost 0, with 16 bases in between. This CDR3 is 15 amino acids long. The DNA of the CDR3 is TGCAGTGCTTCCCAGGGCAGTCTCATGAACACTGAAGCTTTCTTT. Its protein product is CSASQGSLMNTEAFF.

The chain uses TRBV6-2 or TRBV6-3 and TRBJ2-5; TRBD1 or TRBD2 may be the D gene (6 bases each). Between the trimmed V and J ends, which lost 7 bases and 5 bases, there was a span of 14 bases. The V gene's germline CDR1 is MNHEY and CDR2 SVGEGT. The length of the CDR3 is 13 residues. The CDR3 bases are TGTGCCAGCACCCAAGGGGGGTCGGAGACCCAGTACTTC. It yields the protein CASTQGGSETQYF.

Only a few counts were recorded for this clonotype. This sequence joins TRBV6-1 and TRBJ2-7; the D gene is possibly TRBD2 (5 bases). The CDR3 loop spans 12 amino acids. The V gene's germline CDR1 is MNHNS and CDR2 SASEGT. Trimming took off 7 bases at V and 4 bases at J, with 11 bases between the two ends. The CDR3: CASTRGFYEQYF. DNA of the CDR3: TGTGCCAGCACCAGAGGGTTTTACGAGCAGTACTTC.

This clonotype was recorded many times. V and J are TRBV12-3 or TRBV12-4 and TRBJ2-5; weak D call: TRBD2 (5 bases). The CDR3 has 13 amino acids. Deletions cut 6 bases from V and 1 base from J, with 9 bases between. CDR3 coding DNA: TGTGCCAGCAGACGGGAAAGCCAAGAGACCCAGTACTTC. The encoded protein is CASRRESQETQYF.

At least ten counts were recorded for this clonotype. The chain links TRBV6-2 or TRBV6-3 to TRBJ2-5, with a tentative D call TRBD2 (6 bases). Germline V lookup: CDR1 MNHEY, CDR2 SVGEGT. This CDR3 has 15 residues. The germline V and J ends were trimmed by 0 bases and 3 bases, with 11 bases remaining between them. The CDR3 is CASSYSITGEETQYF. For the CDR3, the DNA is TGTGCCAGCAGTTACTCTATAACGGGGGAAGAGACCCAGTACTTC.

A word on this clonotype: With a far larger clone one base away, a read error is the likely cause. This chain links TRBV28 with TRBJ2-2; D unresolved. Germline CDR1 and CDR2: MDHEN and SYDVKM. This CDR3 region has 13 residues. V lost 6 bases and J lost 10, with 15 bases in between. This CDR3 reads CASSLPGFEELFF. For the CDR3, the DNA is TGTGCCAGCAGCCTCCCTGGGTTCGAGGAGCTGTTTTTT.

This clonotype showed up just a few times. The J gene is TRBJ1-1, the V gene TRBV29-1; TRBD1 might be the D (6 bases). Germline CDR1 SQVTM, CDR2 ANQGSEA. The CDR3 spans 12 residues. The V gene lost 3 bases and the J gene lost 8 bases, with 13 bases spanning the gap. The CDR3 loop is CSVETGNSEAFF. CDR3 bases: TGCAGCGTTGAGACAGGTAACTCCGAAGCTTTCTTT.

Many counts were recorded for this clonotype. The genes are TRBV20-1 and TRBJ2-5; 7 positions match TRBD2. The CDR3 spans 14 residues. Germline CDR1 is DFQATT and CDR2 is SNEGSKA (reference sequence). The V segment lost 3 bases and the J segment 4 bases; nucleotides outside the gene matches: 8. CDR3 in amino acids: CSARRGREGETQYF. CDR3 DNA sequence: TGCAGTGCTAGGAGAGGGAGGGAGGGAGAGACCCAGTACTTC.

This clonotype has just one count. The V and J genes are TRBV30 and TRBJ2-2; 8 bases align to TRBD1. Trimming removed 3 bases from V and 7 bases from J; junction bases left unmatched: 16. Germline V CDR1 and CDR2: GTSNPN, SVGIG (reference sequence). The CDR3 covers 17 residues. CDR3 nucleotide sequence: TGTGCCTGGAGGCAGACAGGGGTCTTTCACCCCCTCGGGGAGCTGTTTTTT. This sequence encodes CAWRQTGVFHPLGELFF.

The chain is built from TRBV11-2 and TRBJ2-3, with 8 bases lining up with TRBD1. The CDR3 covers 15 residues. J lost 0 bases, V lost 4 bases, and 3 bases had no gene match. Germline values: CDR1 SGHAT, CDR2 FQNNGV. CDR3 DNA sequence: TGTGCCAGCAGCTCGCGACAGGGGAGCACAGATACGCAGTATTTT. Its protein is CASSSRQGSTDTQYF.